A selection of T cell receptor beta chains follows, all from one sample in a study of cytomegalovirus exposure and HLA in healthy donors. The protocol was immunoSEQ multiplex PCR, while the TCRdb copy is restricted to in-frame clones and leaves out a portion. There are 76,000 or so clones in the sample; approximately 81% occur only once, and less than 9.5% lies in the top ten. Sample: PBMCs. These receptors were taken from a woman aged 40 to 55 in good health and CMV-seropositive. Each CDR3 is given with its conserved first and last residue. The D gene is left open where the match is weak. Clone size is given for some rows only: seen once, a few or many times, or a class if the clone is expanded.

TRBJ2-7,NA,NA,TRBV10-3,CAISLEGRGYEQYF,TGTGCCATCAGTCTGGAGGGCCGGGGTTACGAGCAGTACTTC
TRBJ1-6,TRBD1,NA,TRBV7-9,CASSPRTGLNNSPLHF,TGTGCCAGCAGCCCCCGGACAGGATTGAATAATTCACCCCTCCACTTT
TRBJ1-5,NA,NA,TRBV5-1,CASSLESGDQPQHF,TGCGCCAGCAGCTTGGAGTCAGGGGATCAGCCCCAGCATTTT
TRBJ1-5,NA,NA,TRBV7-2,CASSLALENQPQHF,TGTGCCAGCAGCTTAGCTTTAGAGAATCAGCCCCAGCATTTT
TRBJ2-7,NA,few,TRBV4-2,CASSQGGEQAGEQYF,TGTGCCAGCAGCCAAGGGGGGGAACAAGCGGGCGAGCAGTACTTC
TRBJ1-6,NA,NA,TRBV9,CASEGGVGNSPLHF,TGTGCCTCAGAGGGGGGGGTAGGCAATTCACCCCTCCACTTT
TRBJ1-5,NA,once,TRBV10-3,CAISDGQDGNQPQHF,TGTGCCATCAGTGATGGGCAGGATGGCAATCAGCCCCAGCATTTT
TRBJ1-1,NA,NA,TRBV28,CASSRQRNTEAFF,TGTGCCAGCAGTAGACAGCGGAACACTGAAGCTTTCTTT
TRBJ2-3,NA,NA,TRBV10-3,CAIRQGTDTQYF,TGTGCCATCAGACAGGGTACAGATACGCAGTATTTT
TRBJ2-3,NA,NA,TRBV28,CASSLIQDTQYF,TGTGCCAGCAGTTTAATCCAGGATACGCAGTATTTT
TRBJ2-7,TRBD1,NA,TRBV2,CTSSEADRVAGQYF,TGTACCAGCAGTGAAGCGGACAGGGTCGCCGGGCAGTACTTC
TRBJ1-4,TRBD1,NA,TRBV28,CASSSDRGREKLFF,TGTGCCAGCAGCTCGGACAGGGGGCGGGAAAAACTGTTTTTT
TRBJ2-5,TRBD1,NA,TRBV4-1,CASSPGQGVQETQYF,TGCGCCAGCAGCCCCGGACAGGGCGTCCAAGAGACCCAGTACTTC
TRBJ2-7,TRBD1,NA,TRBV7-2,CASSSLPGQGSSYEQYF,TGTGCCAGCAGTTCCCTGCCCGGACAGGGAAGCTCCTACGAGCAGTACTTC
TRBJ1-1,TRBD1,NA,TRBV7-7,CASSYHRGTDTEAFF,TGTGCCAGCAGCTACCACAGGGGGACGGACACTGAAGCTTTCTTT
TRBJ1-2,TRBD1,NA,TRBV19,CASRLPGQAGYGYTF,TGTGCCAGTAGGTTACCGGGACAGGCGGGCTATGGCTACACCTTC
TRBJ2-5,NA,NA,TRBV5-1,CASSTGNQETQYF,TGCGCCAGCAGCACCGGGAACCAAGAGACCCAGTACTTC
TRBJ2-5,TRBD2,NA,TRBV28,CASSAGGRETQYF,TGTGCCAGCAGTGCGGGGGGCCGGGAGACCCAGTACTTC
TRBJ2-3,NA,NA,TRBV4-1,CASSQEGYRGGTDTQYF,TGCGCCAGCAGCCAAGAGGGTTATAGAGGGGGAACAGATACGCAGTATTTT
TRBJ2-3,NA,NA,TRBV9,CASSVAMSVGTLLPDTQYF,TGTGCCAGCAGCGTAGCTATGAGTGTGGGGACTCTTCTCCCAGATACGCAGTATTTT
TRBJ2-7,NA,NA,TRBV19,CASGTGTGAYEQYF,TGTGCCAGTGGCACCGGGACGGGGGCCTACGAGCAGTACTTC
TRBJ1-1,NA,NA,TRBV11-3,CASSSTMKLFF,TGTGCCAGCAGCTCTACGATGAAGCTTTTCTTT
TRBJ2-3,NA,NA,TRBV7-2,CASSNLADTSTDTQYF,TGTGCCAGCAGCAACTTAGCCGATACTAGCACAGATACGCAGTATTTT
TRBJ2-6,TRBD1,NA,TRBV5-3,CARSLRGQGVPGANVLTF,TGTGCCAGAAGCTTGAGGGGACAGGGGGTCCCTGGGGCCAACGTCCTGACTTTC
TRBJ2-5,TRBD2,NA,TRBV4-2,CASSQASGAPETQYF,TGTGCCAGCAGCCAAGCCAGCGGGGCTCCGGAGACCCAGTACTTC
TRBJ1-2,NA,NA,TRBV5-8,CASSIPGEWGYTF,TGTGCCAGCAGCATCCCGGGGGAATGGGGCTACACCTTC
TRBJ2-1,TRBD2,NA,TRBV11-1,CASSPGTSGGDEQFF,TGTGCCAGCAGCCCCGGGACTAGCGGGGGCGATGAGCAGTTCTTC
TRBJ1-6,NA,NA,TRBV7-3,CASSLGGAPRNSPLHF,TGTGCCAGCAGCTTGGGGGGGGCGCCTCGTAATTCACCCCTCCACTTT
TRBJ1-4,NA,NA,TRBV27,CASSPRGAQGREKLFF,TGTGCCAGCAGTCCGCGGGGGGCGCAGGGTAGGGAAAAACTGTTTTTT
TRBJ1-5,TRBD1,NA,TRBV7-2,CASSLDRGDQPQHF,TGTGCCAGCAGCCTTGACAGGGGCGATCAGCCCCAGCATTTT
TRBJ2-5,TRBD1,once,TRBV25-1,CASSYTGEKETQYF,TGTGCCAGCAGTTATACAGGGGAGAAAGAGACCCAGTACTTC
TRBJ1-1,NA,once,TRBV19,CASSILRMNTEAFF,TGTGCCAGTAGTATCCTCCGTATGAACACTGAAGCTTTCTTT
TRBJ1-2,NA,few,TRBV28,CASSLGSYGYTF,TGTGCCAGCAGTTTGGGGAGCTATGGCTACACCTTC
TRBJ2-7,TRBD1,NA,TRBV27,CASSLGQGAVEQYF,TGTGCCAGCAGTCTCGGACAGGGAGCTGTCGAGCAGTACTTC
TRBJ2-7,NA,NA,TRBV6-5,CASASGSYEQYF,TGTGCCAGCGCTTCGGGATCCTACGAGCAGTACTTC